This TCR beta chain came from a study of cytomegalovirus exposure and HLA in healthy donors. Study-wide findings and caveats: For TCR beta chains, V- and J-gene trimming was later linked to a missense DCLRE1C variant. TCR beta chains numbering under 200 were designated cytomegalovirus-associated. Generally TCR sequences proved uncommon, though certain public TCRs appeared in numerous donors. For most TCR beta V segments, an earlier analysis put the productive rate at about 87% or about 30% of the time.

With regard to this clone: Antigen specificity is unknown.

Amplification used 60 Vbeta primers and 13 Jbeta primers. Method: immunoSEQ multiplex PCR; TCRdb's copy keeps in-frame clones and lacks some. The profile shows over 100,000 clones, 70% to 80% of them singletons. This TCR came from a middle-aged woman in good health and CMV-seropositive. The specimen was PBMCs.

The CDR3 is CASSSSRTSGADTQYF. In DNA, the CDR3 is TGTGCCAGCAGCTCGAGTCGGACTAGCGGGGCGGATACGCAGTATTTT. V gene TRBV13 combines with J gene TRBJ2-3; TRBD2 matches at 12 bases. V was pared by 4 bases and J by 6 bases, with 8 bases of the junction left unmatched. From germline, CDR1 is PRHDT and CDR2 FYEKMQ (reference sequence). The CDR3 extends over 16 amino acids.